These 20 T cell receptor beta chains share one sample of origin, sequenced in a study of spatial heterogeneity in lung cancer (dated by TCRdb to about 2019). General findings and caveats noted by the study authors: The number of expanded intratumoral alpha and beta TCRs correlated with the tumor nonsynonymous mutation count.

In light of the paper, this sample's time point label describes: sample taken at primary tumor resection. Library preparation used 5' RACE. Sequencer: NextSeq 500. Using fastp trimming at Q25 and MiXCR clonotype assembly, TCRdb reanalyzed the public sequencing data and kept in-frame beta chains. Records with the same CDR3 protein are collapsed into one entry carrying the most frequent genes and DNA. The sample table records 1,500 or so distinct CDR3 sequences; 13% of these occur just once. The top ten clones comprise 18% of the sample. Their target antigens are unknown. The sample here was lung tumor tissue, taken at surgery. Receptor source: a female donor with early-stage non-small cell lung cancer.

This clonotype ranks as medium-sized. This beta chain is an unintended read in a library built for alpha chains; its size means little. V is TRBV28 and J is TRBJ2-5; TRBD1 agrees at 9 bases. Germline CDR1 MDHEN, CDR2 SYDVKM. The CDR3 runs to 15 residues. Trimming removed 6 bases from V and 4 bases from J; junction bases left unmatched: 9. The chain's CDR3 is CASRGTGSKGETQYF. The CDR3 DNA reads TGTGCCAGCAGAGGGACAGGGAGTAAAGGAGAGACCCAGTACTTC.

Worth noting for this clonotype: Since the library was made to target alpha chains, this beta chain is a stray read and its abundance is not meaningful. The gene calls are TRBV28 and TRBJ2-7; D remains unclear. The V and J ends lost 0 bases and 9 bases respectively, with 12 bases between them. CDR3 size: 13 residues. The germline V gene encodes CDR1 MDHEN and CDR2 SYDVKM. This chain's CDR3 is CASSLWITPGQYF. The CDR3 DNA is TGTGCCAGCAGTTTATGGATTACCCCAGGGCAGTACTTC.

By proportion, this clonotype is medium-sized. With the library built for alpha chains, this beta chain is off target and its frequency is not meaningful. Here the CDR3 reads CASSSNRGNEKLFF. CDR3 coding DNA: TGTGCCAGCAGCTCGAACAGGGGTAATGAAAAACTGTTTTTT. The gene calls are TRBV7-2 and TRBJ1-4, with TRBD1 matching over 7 bases. With V trimmed by 4 bases and J by 4 bases, 3 bases remained unmatched. The CDR3 is made up of 14 amino acids. Germline CDR1 reads SGHTA; CDR2 reads FQGNSA.

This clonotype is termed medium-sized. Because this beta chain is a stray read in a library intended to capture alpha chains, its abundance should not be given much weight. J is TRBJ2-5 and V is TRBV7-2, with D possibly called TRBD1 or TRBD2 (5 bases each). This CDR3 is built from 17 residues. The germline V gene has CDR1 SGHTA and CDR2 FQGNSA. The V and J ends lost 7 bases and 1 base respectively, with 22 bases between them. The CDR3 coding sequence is TGTGCCAGCATTGTATCGGTTGCTGAGGGGCCCCAAGAGACCCAGTACTTC. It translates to CASIVSVAEGPQETQYF.

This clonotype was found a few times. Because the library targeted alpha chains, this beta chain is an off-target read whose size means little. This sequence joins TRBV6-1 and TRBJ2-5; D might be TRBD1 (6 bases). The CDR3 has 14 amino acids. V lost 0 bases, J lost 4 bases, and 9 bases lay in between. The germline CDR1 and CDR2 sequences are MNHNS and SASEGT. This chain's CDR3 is CASSEAQGRETQYF. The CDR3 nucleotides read TGTGCCAGCAGTGAAGCTCAGGGGCGAGAGACCCAGTACTTC.

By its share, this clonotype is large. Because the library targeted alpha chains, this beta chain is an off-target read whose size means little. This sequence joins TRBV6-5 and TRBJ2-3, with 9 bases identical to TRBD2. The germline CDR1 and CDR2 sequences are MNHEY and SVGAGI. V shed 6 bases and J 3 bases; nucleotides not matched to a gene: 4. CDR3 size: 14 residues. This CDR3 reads CASRRLAATDTQYF. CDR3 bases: TGTGCCAGCAGACGACTAGCGGCAACAGATACGCAGTATTTT.

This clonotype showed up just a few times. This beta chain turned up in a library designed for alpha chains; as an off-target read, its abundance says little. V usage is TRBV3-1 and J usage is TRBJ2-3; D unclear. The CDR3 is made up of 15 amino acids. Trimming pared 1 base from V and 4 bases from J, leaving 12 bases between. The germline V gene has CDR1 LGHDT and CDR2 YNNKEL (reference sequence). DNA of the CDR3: TGTGCCAGCAGCCAAGGGTTCGGCTACTCAGATACGCAGTATTTT. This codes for CASSQGFGYSDTQYF.

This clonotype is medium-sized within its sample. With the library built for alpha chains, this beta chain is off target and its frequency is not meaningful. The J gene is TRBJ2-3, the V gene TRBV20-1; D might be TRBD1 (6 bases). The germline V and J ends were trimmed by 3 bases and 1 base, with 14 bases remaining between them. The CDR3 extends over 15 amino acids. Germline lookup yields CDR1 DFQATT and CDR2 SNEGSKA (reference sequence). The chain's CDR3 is CSASNQGLGTDTQYF. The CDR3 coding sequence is TGCAGTGCTAGTAATCAGGGGTTGGGCACAGATACGCAGTATTTT.

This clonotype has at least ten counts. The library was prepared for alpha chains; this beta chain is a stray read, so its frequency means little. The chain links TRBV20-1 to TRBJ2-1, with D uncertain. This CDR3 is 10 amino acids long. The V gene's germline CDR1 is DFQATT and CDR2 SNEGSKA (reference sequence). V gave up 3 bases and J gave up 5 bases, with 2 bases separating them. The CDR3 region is CSARNNEQFF. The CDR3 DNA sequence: TGCAGTGCTAGGAACAATGAGCAGTTCTTC.

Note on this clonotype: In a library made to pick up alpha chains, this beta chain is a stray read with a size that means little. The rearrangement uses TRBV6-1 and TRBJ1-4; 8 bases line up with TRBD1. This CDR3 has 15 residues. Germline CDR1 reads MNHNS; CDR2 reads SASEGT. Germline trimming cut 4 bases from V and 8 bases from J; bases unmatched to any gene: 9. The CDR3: CASSAPTGAGEKLFF. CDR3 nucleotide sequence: TGTGCCAGCAGTGCCCCGACAGGGGCAGGAGAAAAACTGTTTTTT.

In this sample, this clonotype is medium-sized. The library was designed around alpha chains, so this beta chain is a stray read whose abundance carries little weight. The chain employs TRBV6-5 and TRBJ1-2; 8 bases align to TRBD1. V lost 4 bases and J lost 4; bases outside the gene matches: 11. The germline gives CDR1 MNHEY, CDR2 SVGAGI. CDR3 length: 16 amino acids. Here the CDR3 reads CASSSAREDRAYGYTF. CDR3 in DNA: TGTGCCAGCAGTTCAGCCCGGGAGGACAGGGCCTATGGCTACACCTTC.

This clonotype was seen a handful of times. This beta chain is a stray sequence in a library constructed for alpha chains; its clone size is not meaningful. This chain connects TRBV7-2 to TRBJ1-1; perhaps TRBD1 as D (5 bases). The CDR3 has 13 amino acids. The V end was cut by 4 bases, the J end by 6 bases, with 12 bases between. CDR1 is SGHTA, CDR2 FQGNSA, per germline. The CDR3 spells CASSSAQGAEAFF. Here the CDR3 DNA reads TGTGCCAGCAGCTCAGCCCAGGGCGCTGAAGCTTTCTTT.

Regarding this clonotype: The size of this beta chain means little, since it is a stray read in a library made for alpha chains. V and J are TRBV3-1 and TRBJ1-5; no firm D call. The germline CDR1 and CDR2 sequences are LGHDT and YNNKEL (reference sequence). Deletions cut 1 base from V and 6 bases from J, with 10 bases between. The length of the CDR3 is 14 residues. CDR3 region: CASSQGVGSQPQHF. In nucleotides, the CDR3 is TGTGCCAGCAGCCAAGGAGTCGGGAGTCAGCCCCAGCATTTT.

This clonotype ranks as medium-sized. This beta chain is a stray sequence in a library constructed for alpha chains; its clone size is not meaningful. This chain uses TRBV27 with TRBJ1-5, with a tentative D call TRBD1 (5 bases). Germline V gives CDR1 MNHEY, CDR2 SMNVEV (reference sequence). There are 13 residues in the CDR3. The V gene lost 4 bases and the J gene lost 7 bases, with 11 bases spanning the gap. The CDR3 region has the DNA TGTGCCAGCAGTTCCCAGGGTCGGCAGCCCCAGCATTTT. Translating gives CASSSQGRQPQHF.

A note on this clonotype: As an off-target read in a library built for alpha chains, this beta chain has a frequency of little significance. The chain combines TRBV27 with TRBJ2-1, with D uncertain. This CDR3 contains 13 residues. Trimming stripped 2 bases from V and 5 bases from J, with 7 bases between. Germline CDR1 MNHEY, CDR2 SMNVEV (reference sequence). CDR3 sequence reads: CASSLRGNNEQFF. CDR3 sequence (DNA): TGTGCCAGCAGTTTACGAGGAAACAATGAGCAGTTCTTC.

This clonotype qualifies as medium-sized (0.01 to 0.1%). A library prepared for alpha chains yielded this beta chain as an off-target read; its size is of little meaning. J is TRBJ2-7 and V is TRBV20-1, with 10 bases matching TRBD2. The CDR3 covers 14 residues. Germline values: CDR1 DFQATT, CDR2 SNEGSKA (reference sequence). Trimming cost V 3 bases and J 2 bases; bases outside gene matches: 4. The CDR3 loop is CSASRTSGAYEQYF. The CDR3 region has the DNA TGCAGTGCTAGCCGTACTAGCGGGGCCTACGAGCAGTACTTC.

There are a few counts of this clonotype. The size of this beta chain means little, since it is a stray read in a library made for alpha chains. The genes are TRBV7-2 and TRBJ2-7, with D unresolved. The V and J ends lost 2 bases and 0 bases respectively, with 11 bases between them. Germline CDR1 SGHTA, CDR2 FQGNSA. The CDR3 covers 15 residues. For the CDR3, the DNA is TGTGCCAGCAGCTTACTTCCCCTCAGCTCCTACGAGCAGTACTTC. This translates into CASSLLPLSSYEQYF. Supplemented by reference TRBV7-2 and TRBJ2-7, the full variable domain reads GAGVSQSPSNKVTEKGKDVELRCDPISGHTALYWYRQSLGQGLEFLIYFQGNSAPDKSGLPSDRFSAERTGGSVSTLTIQRTQQEDSAVYLCASSLLPLSSYEQYFGPGTRLTVT.

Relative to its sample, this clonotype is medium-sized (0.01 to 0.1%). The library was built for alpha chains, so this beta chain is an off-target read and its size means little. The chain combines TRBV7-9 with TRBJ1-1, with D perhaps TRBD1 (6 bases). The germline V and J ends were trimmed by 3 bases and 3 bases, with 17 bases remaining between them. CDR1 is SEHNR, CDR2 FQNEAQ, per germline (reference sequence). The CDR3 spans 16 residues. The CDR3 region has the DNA TGTGCCAGCAGCTTTCCCGGGACAACGGGCGACACTGAAGCTTTCTTT. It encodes CASSFPGTTGDTEAFF.

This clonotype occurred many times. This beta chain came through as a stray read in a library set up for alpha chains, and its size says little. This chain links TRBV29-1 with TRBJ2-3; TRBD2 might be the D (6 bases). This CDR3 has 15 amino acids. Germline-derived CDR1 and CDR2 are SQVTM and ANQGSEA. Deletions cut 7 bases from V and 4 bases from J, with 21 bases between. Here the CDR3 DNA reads TGCAGCGCCCGGGGAACCCCCGGAGGGTCAGATACGCAGTATTTT. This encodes CSARGTPGGSDTQYF.

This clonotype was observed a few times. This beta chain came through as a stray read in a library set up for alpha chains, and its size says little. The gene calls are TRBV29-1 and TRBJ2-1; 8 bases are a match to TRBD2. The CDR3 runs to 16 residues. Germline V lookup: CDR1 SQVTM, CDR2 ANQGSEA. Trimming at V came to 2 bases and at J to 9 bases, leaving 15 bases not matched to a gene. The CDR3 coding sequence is TGCAGCGTTGAACTCGGCGGGAGGCCCCGAGGTATTGAGCAGTTCTTC. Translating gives CSVELGGRPRGIEQFF.